These T cell receptor beta chains were read from a single sample in a study of shared clonotypes between healthy human individuals. TCRdb's table, derived via immunoSEQ multiplex PCR, lists solely in-frame clones and lacks some. Found here are some 1 million clones, approximately 70% of them singletons; the top ten hold approximately 1.5%. The sequenced sample consisted of memory CD4+ T cells sorted from blood. The receptors were sampled from a young man in good health. Each CDR3 is given with its conserved first and last residue. The order of the fields is D gene, clone size, V gene, J gene, CDR3 protein, CDR3 DNA. D genes are given only for firm matches. Clone size is not always given. Where it is, it says once, few, many or a class for expanded clones.

TRBD1	-	TRBV5-6	TRBJ2-5	CASRSRQGWKTQYF	TGTGCCAGCAGATCGAGACAGGGGTGGAAGACCCAGTACTTC
TRBD2	-	TRBV18	TRBJ2-1	CASSPPDGTSAKQFF	TGTGCCAGCTCCCCACCGGACGGAACTAGCGCGAAGCAGTTCTTC
-	-	TRBV6-5	TRBJ1-6	CASSLLDGGHSPLHF	TGTGCCAGCAGTTTGTTGGACGGTGGTCATTCACCCCTCCACTTT
-	-	TRBV5-1	TRBJ2-3	CASSPTGKSADTQYF	TGCGCCAGCAGCCCCACAGGGAAGTCCGCAGATACGCAGTATTTT
-	-	TRBV28	TRBJ1-1	CASSLAPGARANTEAFF	TGTGCCAGCAGTTTAGCACCTGGGGCCAGGGCAAACACTGAAGCTTTCTTT
-	-	TRBV6-1	TRBJ2-3	CASSAYRGTDTQYF	TGTGCCAGCAGTGCTTACCGTGGCACAGATACGCAGTATTTT
TRBD2	-	TRBV10-3	TRBJ2-3	CAISDLSPRESTDTQYF	TGTGCCATCAGTGACCTATCTCCGCGGGAGAGCACAGATACGCAGTATTTT
TRBD2	-	TRBV10-1	TRBJ2-7	CASSERLAVYEQYF	TGCGCCAGCAGTGAGAGGCTAGCGGTCTACGAGCAGTACTTC
-	-	TRBV9	TRBJ1-6	CASSEPRGRVSSYNSPLHF	TGTGCCAGCAGCGAGCCCCGGGGCAGGGTAAGCTCCTATAATTCACCCCTCCACTTT
TRBD1	-	TRBV7-2	TRBJ2-7	CASSLDRGEQYF	TGTGCCAGCAGCCTGGACAGGGGCGAGCAGTACTTC
-	many	TRBV28	TRBJ1-5	CASSFGGHGQPQHF	TGTGCCAGCAGTTTTGGGGGGCATGGACAGCCCCAGCATTTT
-	few	TRBV19	TRBJ2-1	CASTQPGGGASYNEQFF	TGTGCCAGTACCCAACCAGGAGGCGGGGCCTCCTACAATGAGCAGTTCTTC
TRBD2	-	TRBV7-9	TRBJ2-2	CASSFRLAGESGELFF	TGTGCCAGCAGCTTCCGACTAGCGGGAGAAAGCGGGGAGCTGTTTTTT
-	-	TRBV7-9	TRBJ2-7	CASSLIATGSSYEQYF	TGTGCCAGCAGCTTGATTGCGACAGGTAGCTCCTACGAGCAGTACTTC
-	-	TRBV30	TRBJ2-3	CAWSRGAVRVNTDTQYF	TGTGCCTGGAGTCGAGGGGCCGTAAGGGTAAACACAGATACGCAGTATTTT
TRBD2	-	TRBV10-2	TRBJ2-1	CASGTSGASSYNEQFF	TGCGCCAGCGGGACTAGCGGGGCTAGCTCCTACAATGAGCAGTTCTTC
-	few	TRBV5-4	TRBJ1-1	CASGQLLNTEAFF	TGTGCCAGCGGGCAGCTTTTGAACACTGAAGCTTTCTTT
TRBD1	-	TRBV5-6	TRBJ2-7	CASSLDRGGYEQYF	TGTGCCAGCAGCCTTGACAGGGGTGGCTACGAGCAGTACTTC
-	-	TRBV18	TRBJ2-7	CASSPREGGIGEQYF	TGTGCCAGCTCACCAAGGGAGGGGGGGATCGGCGAGCAGTACTTC
TRBD2	once	TRBV5-1	TRBJ2-2	CASSPGLAGTGELFF	TGCGCCAGCAGCCCTGGACTAGCGGGCACCGGGGAGCTGTTTTTT
-	many	TRBV5-1	TRBJ1-1	CASSRSTQNTEAFF	TGCGCCAGCAGCCGCTCGACCCAGAACACTGAAGCTTTCTTT
-	-	TRBV18	TRBJ2-5	CASSQGGQETQYF	TGTGCCAGCTCACAGGGGGGACAAGAGACCCAGTACTTC
TRBD1	-	TRBV28	TRBJ2-7	CASSPPGTGSYEQYF	TGTGCCAGCAGTCCCCCCGGGACAGGGAGTTACGAGCAGTACTTC
-	-	TRBV7-6	TRBJ2-7	CASSLGADTYEQYF	TGTGCCAGCAGCCTCGGGGCAGATACCTACGAGCAGTACTTC
-	once	TRBV10-3	TRBJ2-7	CAISNSGEQYF	TGTGCCATCAGTAACTCGGGGGAGCAGTACTTC
-	-	TRBV28	TRBJ1-4	CASSLSSEKLFF	TGTGCCAGCAGTTTATCAAGTGAAAAACTGTTTTTT
-	-	TRBV2	TRBJ1-2	CASSGRGGYGYTF	TGTGCCAGCAGTGGAAGGGGTGGTTATGGCTACACCTTC
TRBD1	-	TRBV19	TRBJ1-6	CASSMLQGSSYNSPLHF	TGTGCCAGTAGTATGTTACAGGGGAGCTCCTATAATTCACCCCTCCACTTT